This T cell receptor (beta chain) appears in the sequencing data of a study of regulatory T cells in long-lasting Graves disease. The time point is: persistent/refractory GD, antithyroid drugs over 5 years with positive TRAb. RNA from PBMCs was the source of the TCR library. To make TCR beta libraries, researchers used iRepertoire HTBI primers and Arm-PCR of CDR3 regions. Per the authors' pipeline: Gene usage covered 62 TRBV and 11 to 15 TRBJ segments. TCRdb reprocessed the multiplex PCR reads with MiXCR, giving one entry per CDR3 protein. Clone size and V and J calls follow TCRdb, not the original study. The data show a few hundred thousand distinct CDR3 sequences, around 22% seen once. Worth noting for this clonotype: Its specificity is unknown.

Broader study findings: Among persistent patients, a larger number of public clonotypes were shared (about 2,800) than among newly diagnosed patients (roughly 910).

Sequenced here: peripheral blood mononuclear cells (PBMCs), sampled when the disease was refractory, from a patient treated with antithyroid drugs. This receptor was obtained from a female donor with Graves disease.

Here the CDR3 reads CASSPQGSSYEQYF. CDR3 coding DNA: TGTGCCAGCTCACCTCAGGGAAGCTCCTACGAGCAGTACTTC. J is TRBJ2-7 and V is TRBV18; perhaps TRBD1 as D (5 bases). V lost 3 bases, J lost 0 bases, and 9 bases lay in between. The germline CDR1 and CDR2 sequences are KGHSH and LQKENI. The CDR3 runs to 14 residues.